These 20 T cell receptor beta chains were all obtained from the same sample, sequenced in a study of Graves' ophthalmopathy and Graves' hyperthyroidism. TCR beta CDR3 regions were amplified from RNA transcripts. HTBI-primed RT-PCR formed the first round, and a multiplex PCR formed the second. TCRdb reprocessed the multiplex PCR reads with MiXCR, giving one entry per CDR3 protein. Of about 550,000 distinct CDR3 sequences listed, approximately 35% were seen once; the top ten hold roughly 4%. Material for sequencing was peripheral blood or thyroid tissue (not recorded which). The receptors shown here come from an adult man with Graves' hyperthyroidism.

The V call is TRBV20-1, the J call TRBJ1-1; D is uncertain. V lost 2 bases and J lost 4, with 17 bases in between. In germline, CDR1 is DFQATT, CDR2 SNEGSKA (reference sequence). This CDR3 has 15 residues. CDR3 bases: TGCAGTGCTAGACAAGGGTGGGGTTTTGGCACTGAAGCTTTCTTT. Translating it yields CSARQGWGFGTEAFF.

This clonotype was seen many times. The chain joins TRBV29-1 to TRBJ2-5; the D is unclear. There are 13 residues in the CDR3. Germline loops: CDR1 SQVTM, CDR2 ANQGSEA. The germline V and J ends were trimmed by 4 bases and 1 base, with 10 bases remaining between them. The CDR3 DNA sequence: TGCAGCGTTGGACACCGCCTCCAAGAGACCCAGTACTTC. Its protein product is CSVGHRLQETQYF.

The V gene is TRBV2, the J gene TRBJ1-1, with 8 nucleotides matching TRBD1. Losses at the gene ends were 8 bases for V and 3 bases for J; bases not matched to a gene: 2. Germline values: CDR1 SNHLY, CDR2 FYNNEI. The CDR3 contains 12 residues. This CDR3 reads CASPGGYTEAFF. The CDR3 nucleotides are TGTGCCAGCCCAGGGGGCTACACTGAAGCTTTCTTT.

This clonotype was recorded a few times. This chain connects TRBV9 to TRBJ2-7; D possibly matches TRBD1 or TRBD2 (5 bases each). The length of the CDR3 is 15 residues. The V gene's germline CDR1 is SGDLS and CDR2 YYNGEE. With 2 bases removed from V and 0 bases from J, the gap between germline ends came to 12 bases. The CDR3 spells CASSVGAGSSYEQYF. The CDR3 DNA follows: TGTGCCAGCAGCGTTGGGGCAGGGAGCTCCTACGAGCAGTACTTC.

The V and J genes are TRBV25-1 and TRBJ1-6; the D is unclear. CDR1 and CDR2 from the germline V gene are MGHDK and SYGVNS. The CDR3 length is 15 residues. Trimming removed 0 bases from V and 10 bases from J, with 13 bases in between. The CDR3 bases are TGTGCCAGCAGTGAATATGGCAGGCAACAATCACCCCTCCACTTT. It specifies CASSEYGRQQSPLHF.

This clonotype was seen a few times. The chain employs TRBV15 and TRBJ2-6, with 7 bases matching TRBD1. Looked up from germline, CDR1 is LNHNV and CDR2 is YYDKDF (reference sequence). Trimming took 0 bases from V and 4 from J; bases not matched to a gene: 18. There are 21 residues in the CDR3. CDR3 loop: CATSRDIGRTGLDPGANVLTF. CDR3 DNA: TGTGCCACCAGCAGAGATATAGGCCGGACAGGCCTCGACCCGGGGGCCAACGTCCTGACTTTC.

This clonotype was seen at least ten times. The CDR3 reads CSASFGREETQYF. The CDR3 coding sequence is TGCAGTGCTAGTTTCGGCAGGGAAGAGACCCAGTACTTC. The J gene is TRBJ2-5, the V gene TRBV20-1; TRBD1 is a possible D gene (5 bases). The germline CDR1 and CDR2 sequences are DFQATT and SNEGSKA (reference sequence). This CDR3 has 13 amino acids. V shed 3 bases and J shed 3 bases, with 11 bases lying between them.

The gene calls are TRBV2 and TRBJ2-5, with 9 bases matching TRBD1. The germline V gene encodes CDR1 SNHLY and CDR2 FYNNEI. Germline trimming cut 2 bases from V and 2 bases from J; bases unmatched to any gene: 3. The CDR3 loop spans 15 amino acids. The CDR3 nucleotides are TGTGCCAGCAGTGAACGGACAGGGGCTCAAGAGACCCAGTACTTC. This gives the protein CASSERTGAQETQYF.

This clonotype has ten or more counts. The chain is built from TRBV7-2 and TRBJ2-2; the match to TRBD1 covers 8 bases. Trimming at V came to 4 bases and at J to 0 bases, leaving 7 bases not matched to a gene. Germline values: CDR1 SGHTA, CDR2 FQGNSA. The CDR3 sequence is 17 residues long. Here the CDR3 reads CASSSRGRGANTGELFF. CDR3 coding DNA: TGTGCCAGCAGCTCCAGGGGGCGCGGGGCGAACACCGGGGAGCTGTTTTTT.

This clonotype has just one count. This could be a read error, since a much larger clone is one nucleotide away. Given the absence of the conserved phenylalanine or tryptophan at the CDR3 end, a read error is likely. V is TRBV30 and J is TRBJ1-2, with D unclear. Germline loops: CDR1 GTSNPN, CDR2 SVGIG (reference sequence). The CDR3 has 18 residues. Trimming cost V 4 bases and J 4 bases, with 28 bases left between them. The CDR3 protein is CAWTRPDGPIQSTYGYTL. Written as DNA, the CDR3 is TGTGCCTGGACCCGCCCCGATGGACCGATTCAAAGTACCTATGGCTACACCCTC.

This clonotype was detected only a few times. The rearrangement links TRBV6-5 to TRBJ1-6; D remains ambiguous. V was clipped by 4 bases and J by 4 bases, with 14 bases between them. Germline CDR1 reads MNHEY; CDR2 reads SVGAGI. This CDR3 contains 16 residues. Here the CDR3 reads CASSFIPGEYNSPLHF. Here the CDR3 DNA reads TGTGCCAGCAGTTTCATTCCCGGCGAATATAATTCACCCCTCCACTTT.

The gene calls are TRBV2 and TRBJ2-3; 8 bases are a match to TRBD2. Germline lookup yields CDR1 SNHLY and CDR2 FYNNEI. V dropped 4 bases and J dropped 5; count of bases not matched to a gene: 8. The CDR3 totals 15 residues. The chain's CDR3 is CASSGSRGEVDTQYF. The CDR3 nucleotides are TGTGCCAGCAGTGGCTCGCGGGGGGAGGTAGATACGCAGTATTTT.

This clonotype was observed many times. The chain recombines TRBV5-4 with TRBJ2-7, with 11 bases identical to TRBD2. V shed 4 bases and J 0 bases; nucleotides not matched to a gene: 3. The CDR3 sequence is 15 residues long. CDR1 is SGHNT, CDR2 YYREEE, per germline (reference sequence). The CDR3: CASSVTSGTSYEQYF. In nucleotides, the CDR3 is TGTGCCAGCAGCGTGACTAGCGGGACCTCCTACGAGCAGTACTTC.

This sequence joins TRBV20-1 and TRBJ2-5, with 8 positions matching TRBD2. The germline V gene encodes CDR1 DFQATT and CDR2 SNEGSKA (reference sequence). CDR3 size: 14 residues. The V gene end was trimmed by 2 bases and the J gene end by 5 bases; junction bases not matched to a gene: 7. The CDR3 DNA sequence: TGCAGTGCTAGAACCGGGACTAGGAGTGAGACCCAGTACTTC. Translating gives CSARTGTRSETQYF.

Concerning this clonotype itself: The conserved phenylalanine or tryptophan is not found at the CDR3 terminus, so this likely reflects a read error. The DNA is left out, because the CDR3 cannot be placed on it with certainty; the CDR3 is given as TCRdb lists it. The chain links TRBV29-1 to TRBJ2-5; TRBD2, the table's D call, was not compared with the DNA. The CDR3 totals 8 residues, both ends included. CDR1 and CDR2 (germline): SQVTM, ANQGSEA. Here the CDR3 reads CSACPSAG.

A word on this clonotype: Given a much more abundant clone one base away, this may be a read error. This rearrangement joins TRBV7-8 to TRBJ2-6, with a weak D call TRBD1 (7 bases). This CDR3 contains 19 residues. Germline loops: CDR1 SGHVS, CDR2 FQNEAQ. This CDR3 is CASSLVLRRGRSGANALTF. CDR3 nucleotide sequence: TGTGCCAGCAGCTTAGTGTTGAGGAGGGGGCGAAGTGGGGCCAACGCCCTGACTTTC.

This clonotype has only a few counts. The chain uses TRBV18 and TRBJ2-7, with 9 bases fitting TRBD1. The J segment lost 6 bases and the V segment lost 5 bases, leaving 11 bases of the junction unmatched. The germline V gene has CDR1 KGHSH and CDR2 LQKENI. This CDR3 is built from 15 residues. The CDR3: CASSSTSGTGLEQYF. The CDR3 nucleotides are TGTGCCAGCTCATCGACATCCGGGACAGGGCTCGAGCAGTACTTC.

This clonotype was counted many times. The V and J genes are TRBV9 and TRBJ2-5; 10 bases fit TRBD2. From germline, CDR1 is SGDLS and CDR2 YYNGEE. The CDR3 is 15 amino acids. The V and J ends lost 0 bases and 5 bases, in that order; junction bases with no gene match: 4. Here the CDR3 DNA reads TGTGCCAGCAGCGTAGCAGCGGGAGGGGGGGAGACCCAGTACTTC. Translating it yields CASSVAAGGGETQYF.

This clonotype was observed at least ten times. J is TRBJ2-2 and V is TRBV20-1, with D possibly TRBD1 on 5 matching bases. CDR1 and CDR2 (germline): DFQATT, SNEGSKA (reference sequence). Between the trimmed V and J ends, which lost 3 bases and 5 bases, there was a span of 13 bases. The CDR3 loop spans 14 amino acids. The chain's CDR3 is CSASRQGTTGELFF. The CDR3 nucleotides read TGCAGTGCTAGTAGGCAGGGAACGACCGGGGAGCTGTTTTTT.

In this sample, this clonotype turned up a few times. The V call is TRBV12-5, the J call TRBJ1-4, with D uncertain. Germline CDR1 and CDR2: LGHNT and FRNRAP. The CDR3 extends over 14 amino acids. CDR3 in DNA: TGTGCCAGCAGTCCATACAGACTAAATGAAAAACTGTTTTTT. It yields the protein CASSPYRLNEKLFF.